The 11 T cell receptor beta chains reported below all come from one sample, sequenced in a study of T-cell memory formation after mild COVID-19. TCRdb re-analysed the 5' RACE reads in MiXCR, keeping a single row per CDR3 protein. The data show 550,000 to 650,000 distinct CDR3 sequences, with roughly 17% seen just once and roughly 8.2% held by the top ten. Source material: PBMCs or a T cell subset sorted from them (not recorded which). The source of these receptors is an adult woman who had mild COVID-19 (a few samples of this study predate the infection). Cell type and time point are not known.

This clonotype was found a few times. The chain has TRBV20-1 and TRBJ2-5; D gene unclear. V was cut by 2 bases and J by 4 bases, with 5 bases left in between. The CDR3 is 11 amino acids. From germline, CDR1 is DFQATT and CDR2 SNEGSKA (reference sequence). CDR3 sequence (DNA): TGCAGTGCTAGATCTGGAGAGACCCAGTACTTC. This encodes CSARSGETQYF.

This sequence joins TRBV4-1 and TRBJ2-1; TRBD2 matches 9 bases. The CDR3 has 17 amino acids. V lost 0 bases, J lost 2 bases, and 5 bases stayed unmatched. CDR1 is MGHRA, CDR2 YSYEKL, per germline. The CDR3, as DNA: TGCGCCAGCAGCCAAGATGAGGCGGGGGGGACCTACAATGAGCAGTTCTTC. The encoded protein is CASSQDEAGGTYNEQFF.

This clonotype was detected a few times. The chain carries TRBV27 and TRBJ1-6; D possibly corresponds to TRBD1 (6 bases). The CDR3 runs 14 residues. The V gene lost 6 bases and the J gene lost 9 bases, with 15 bases spanning the gap. Germline V gene lookup returns CDR1 MNHEY and CDR2 SMNVEV (reference sequence). CDR3 nucleotide sequence: TGTGCCAGCAGAACTCAGGGGAGCGCTTCACCCCTCCACTTT. Protein sequence: CASRTQGSASPLHF.

The gene calls are TRBV15 and TRBJ1-3; D possibly corresponds to TRBD1 (6 bases). Germline V gene data show CDR1 as LNHNV and CDR2 as YYDKDF (reference sequence). Deletions cut 0 bases from V and 6 bases from J, with 12 bases between. CDR3 length: 15 residues. The CDR3 DNA sequence: TGTGCCACCAGCAGAGAACGGGGGCTCGCAAACACCATATATTTT. Translated: CATSRERGLANTIYF.

The table lists this clonotype with a few counts. The chain joins TRBV6-5 to TRBJ1-1; D remains ambiguous. Per germline, CDR1 MNHEY and CDR2 SVGAGI. This CDR3 comprises 14 residues. The V gene lost 6 bases and the J gene lost 0 bases, with 11 bases spanning the gap. CDR3: CASSPTAVNTEAFF. DNA for the CDR3: TGTGCCAGCAGCCCCACCGCGGTGAACACTGAAGCTTTCTTT.

This clonotype was counted at least ten times. The V call is TRBV4-2, the J call TRBJ2-7; TRBD1 might be the D (6 bases). CDR3 length equals 14 residues. Trimming took 1 base from V and 3 from J, leaving 10 bases between them. Germline loops: CDR1 LGHNA, CDR2 YNFKEQ. The CDR3 is CASSQGSGDYEQYF. The CDR3 nucleotides are TGTGCCAGCAGCCAAGGTTCAGGGGACTACGAGCAGTACTTC.

This CDR3 reads CASSELAGQDNEKLFF. Written as DNA, the CDR3 is TGTGCCAGCAGTGAATTGGCGGGACAGGATAATGAAAAACTGTTTTTT. The chain carries TRBV6-1 and TRBJ1-4; 8 bases map to TRBD1. Germline V CDR1 and CDR2: MNHNS, SASEGT. This CDR3 has 16 amino acids. With V trimmed by 2 bases and J by 4 bases, 6 bases remained unmatched.

This clonotype was counted between two and nine times. The chain links TRBV7-8 to TRBJ1-1; no clear D gene. With 1 base removed from V and 3 bases from J, the gap between germline ends came to 12 bases. This CDR3 spans 15 amino acids. CDR1 and CDR2 (germline): SGHVS, FQNEAQ. The CDR3 is CASSLVGSRYTEAFF. CDR3 bases: TGTGCCAGCAGCTTAGTGGGCAGCCGATACACTGAAGCTTTCTTT.

This chain uses TRBV12-3 or TRBV12-4 with TRBJ1-4; D unclear. With 4 bases removed from V and 8 bases from J, the gap between germline ends came to 17 bases. There are 15 residues in the CDR3. CDR3 bases: TGTGCCAGCAGTTCGGCGGCATCCACGGGGGAAAAACTGTTTTTT. This codes for CASSSAASTGEKLFF.

This clonotype was picked up a small number of times. This chain uses TRBV7-8 with TRBJ2-7, with D uncertain. The CDR3 has 14 amino acids. Trimming removed 1 base at V and 7 bases at J, with 14 bases between. CDR1 and CDR2 (germline): SGHVS, FQNEAQ. The CDR3 DNA is TGTGCCAGCAGCTTAGGGCCCAACCTACGGGAGCAGTACTTC. This encodes CASSLGPNLREQYF.

This clonotype was counted between two and nine times. The V and J genes are TRBV7-9 and TRBJ1-2; maybe TRBD1 (6 bases). Deletions cut 3 bases from V and 3 bases from J, with 20 bases between. The germline V gene has CDR1 SEHNR and CDR2 FQNEAQ (reference sequence). The CDR3 is made up of 17 amino acids. CDR3 coding DNA: TGTGCCAGCAGCTTCGGGGGACATGGGGACCGGGACTATGGCTACACCTTC. Its translation: CASSFGGHGDRDYGYTF.